This is a list of T cell receptor beta chains from one sample in a study of tumor-infiltrating lymphocytes in localized non-small cell lung cancer. TCRdb's copy holds only in-frame clones and misses some; the assay was immunoSEQ multiplex PCR. The sample lists over 15,000 clones; around 75% were seen once. The sequencing sample was made of lung tumor tissue. The source of these receptors is a human donor with non-small cell lung cancer. CDR3s include the opening cysteine and the closing phenylalanine or tryptophan. D genes are given only for firm matches. Size is omitted from some rows. Given values are once, few, many or a class for expanded clones.

D | J | V | size | CDR3 | DNA
NA | TRBJ1-5 | TRBV6-1 | NA | CASSELGPNQPQHF | TGTGCCAGCAGTGAACTGGGGCCAAATCAGCCCCAGCATTTT
NA | TRBJ2-5 | TRBV7-2 | NA | CASSLILGLETQYF | TGTGCCAGCAGCTTAATCTTGGGCTTGGAGACCCAGTACTTC
NA | TRBJ2-7 | TRBV7-8 | NA | CASSRAGTVSYEQYF | TGTGCCAGCAGCAGGGCCGGGACCGTGAGCTACGAGCAGTACTTC
NA | TRBJ2-1 | TRBV5-6 | NA | CASSFPFGTPTNEQFF | TGTGCCAGCAGCTTCCCATTCGGGACTCCAACGAATGAGCAGTTCTTC
NA | TRBJ2-7 | TRBV29-1 | medium-sized | CSGLGTPTYEQYF | TGCAGCGGCCTCGGGACCCCAACCTACGAGCAGTACTTC
NA | TRBJ2-5 | TRBV5-1 | NA | CASSLGGASETQYF | TGCGCCAGCAGCTTGGGGGGGGCCTCAGAGACCCAGTACTTC
NA | TRBJ2-7 | TRBV5-6 | NA | CASSSSYEQYF | TGTGCCAGCAGCTCTTCCTACGAGCAGTACTTC
NA | TRBJ1-4 | TRBV5-4 | NA | CASSLDPGGNEKLFF | TGTGCCAGCAGCTTGGACCCGGGGGGTAATGAAAAACTGTTTTTT
TRBD2 | TRBJ2-5 | TRBV5-6 | NA | CASSRGLAGAETQYF | TGTGCCAGCAGCCGGGGACTAGCGGGAGCAGAGACCCAGTACTTC
NA | TRBJ1-6 | TRBV10-3 | NA | CAISEGTFSSYNSPLHF | TGTGCCATCAGTGAGGGGACCTTCAGCTCCTATAATTCACCCCTCCACTTT
NA | TRBJ2-7 | TRBV29-1 | NA | CSVIQGTYEQYF | TGCAGCGTGATCCAGGGGACCTACGAGCAGTACTTC
TRBD1 | TRBJ2-4 | TRBV18 | NA | CASSPFEGAAKNIQYF | TGTGCCAGCTCACCCTTCGAGGGGGCAGCCAAAAACATTCAGTACTTC
NA | TRBJ2-6 | TRBV6-1 | NA | CASSAGDGANVLTF | TGTGCCAGCAGTGCTGGAGATGGGGCCAACGTCCTGACTTTC
TRBD2 | TRBJ2-1 | TRBV9 | NA | CASSVGGGSSYNEQFF | TGTGCCAGCAGCGTAGGCGGCGGGAGCTCCTACAATGAGCAGTTCTTC
NA | TRBJ2-7 | TRBV2 | NA | CASIKILPYEQYF | TGTGCCAGCATTAAGATACTCCCCTACGAGCAGTACTTC
NA | TRBJ1-2 | TRBV7-7 | NA | CASSLKLRGRYGYTF | TGTGCCAGCAGCTTAAAATTGAGGGGGAGGTATGGCTACACCTTC
TRBD1 | TRBJ1-5 | TRBV7-6 | NA | CASSLAADRGSNQPQHF | TGTGCCAGCAGCTTAGCGGCGGACAGGGGTAGCAATCAGCCCCAGCATTTT
TRBD2 | TRBJ2-7 | TRBV5-5 | NA | CASSSETGLAVYEQYF | TGTGCCAGCAGCTCGGAAACGGGACTAGCGGTGTACGAGCAGTACTTC
NA | TRBJ2-1 | TRBV6-6 | NA | CASSNLDRYEQFF | TGTGCCAGCAGTAATTTGGACAGATATGAGCAGTTCTTC
NA | TRBJ2-5 | TRBV30 | NA | CAWSVGGSETQYF | TGTGCCTGGAGTGTAGGCGGGTCAGAGACCCAGTACTTC
TRBD1 | TRBJ2-7 | TRBV6-6 | NA | CASRPTGTATYEQYF | TGTGCCAGCAGACCGACCGGGACAGCTACCTACGAGCAGTACTTC
NA | TRBJ1-5 | TRBV19 | NA | CASSRFDQPQHF | TGTGCCAGTAGTAGGTTTGATCAGCCCCAGCATTTT
TRBD2 | TRBJ2-1 | TRBV29-1 | NA | CSVDPSGLYNEQFF | TGCAGCGTTGACCCTAGCGGTCTCTACAATGAGCAGTTCTTC
TRBD2 | TRBJ2-3 | TRBV10-3 | few | CATLAGERDTQYF | TGTGCCACACTAGCGGGGGAGAGGGATACGCAGTATTTT
TRBD1 | TRBJ2-7 | TRBV5-1 | NA | CASSSDRVTPYEQYF | TGCGCCAGCAGCTCCGACAGGGTCACCCCCTACGAGCAGTACTTC
TRBD1 | TRBJ1-1 | TRBV6-4 | medium-sized | CASSQGARTEAFF | TGTGCCAGTTCCCAGGGGGCGCGGACTGAAGCTTTCTTT
TRBD1 | TRBJ2-6 | TRBV15 | NA | CATSITDRGTGANVLTF | TGTGCCACCAGCATAACGGACAGGGGGACTGGGGCCAACGTCCTGACTTTC
TRBD1 | TRBJ1-5 | TRBV5-3 | NA | CARRRTGSRDQPQHF | TGTGCCAGAAGGAGGACAGGGAGTAGGGATCAGCCCCAGCATTTT
NA | TRBJ2-5 | TRBV10-3 | NA | CAISEARGSRQETQYF | TGTGCCATCAGTGAGGCGAGGGGGAGTCGTCAAGAGACCCAGTACTTC
NA | TRBJ2-5 | TRBV9 | few | CASSVDSGRGETQYF | TGTGCCAGCAGCGTAGACAGCGGCAGGGGTGAGACCCAGTACTTC
NA | TRBJ2-6 | TRBV4-2 | NA | CASSTAGPSGANVLTF | TGTGCCAGCAGCACCGCCGGGCCGTCTGGGGCCAACGTCCTGACTTTC
NA | TRBJ1-1 | TRBV6-5 | NA | CASSYSRGGTEAFF | TGTGCCAGCAGTTACTCGAGAGGGGGCACTGAAGCTTTCTTT